This T cell receptor beta chain was found in a study of shared clonotypes between healthy human individuals. Across the study: Each donor contributed plates that comprised three CD4 naive, three CD4 memory, two CD8 naive and one CD8 memory.

On this clone: Its antigen is not identified.

Study-level findings and limits: It was anticipated that sequencing depth would influence how many clonotypes donors shared.

V dropped 1 base and J dropped 5 bases, with 12 bases sitting between them. Per germline, CDR1 LNHNV and CDR2 YYDKDF (reference sequence). CDR3 length equals 14 residues. All donors were Caucasian adults living in Nashville, Tennessee. Each replicate PCR on the sorted subsets used about 220 ng DNA (approximately 33,000 T cell genomes). This table comes from immunoSEQ multiplex PCR, and its TCRdb copy is limited to in-frame clones, with some not included. The table records 2 million to 2.5 million clones, less than 95% of them present only once. The sample taken for sequencing was naive CD4+ T cells from PBMCs. Indicated subset: CD45RA+ positively selected. The rearrangement uses TRBV15 and TRBJ2-7; TRBD1 or TRBD2 may be the D gene (5 bases each). This sequence was found in a young man in good health. Some clones in this sample may be carry-over from other donors' samples. This CDR3 reads CATSRVLGVNEQYF. The DNA for the CDR3 is TGTGCCACCAGCAGAGTACTGGGGGTGAACGAGCAGTACTTC.